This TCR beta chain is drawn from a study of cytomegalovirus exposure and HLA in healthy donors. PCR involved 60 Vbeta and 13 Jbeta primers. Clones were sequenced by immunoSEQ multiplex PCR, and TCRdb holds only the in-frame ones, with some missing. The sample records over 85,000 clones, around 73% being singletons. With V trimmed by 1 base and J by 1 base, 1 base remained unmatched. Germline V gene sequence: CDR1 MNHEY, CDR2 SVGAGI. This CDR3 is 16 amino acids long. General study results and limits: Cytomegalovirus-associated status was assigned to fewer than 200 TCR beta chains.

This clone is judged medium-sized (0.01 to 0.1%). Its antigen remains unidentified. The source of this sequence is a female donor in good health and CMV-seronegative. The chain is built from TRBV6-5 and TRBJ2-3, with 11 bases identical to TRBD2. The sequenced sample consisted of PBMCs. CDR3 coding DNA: TGTGCCAGCAGTTACTTAGCGGGAGGGGGCACAGATACGCAGTATTTT. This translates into CASSYLAGGGTDTQYF.